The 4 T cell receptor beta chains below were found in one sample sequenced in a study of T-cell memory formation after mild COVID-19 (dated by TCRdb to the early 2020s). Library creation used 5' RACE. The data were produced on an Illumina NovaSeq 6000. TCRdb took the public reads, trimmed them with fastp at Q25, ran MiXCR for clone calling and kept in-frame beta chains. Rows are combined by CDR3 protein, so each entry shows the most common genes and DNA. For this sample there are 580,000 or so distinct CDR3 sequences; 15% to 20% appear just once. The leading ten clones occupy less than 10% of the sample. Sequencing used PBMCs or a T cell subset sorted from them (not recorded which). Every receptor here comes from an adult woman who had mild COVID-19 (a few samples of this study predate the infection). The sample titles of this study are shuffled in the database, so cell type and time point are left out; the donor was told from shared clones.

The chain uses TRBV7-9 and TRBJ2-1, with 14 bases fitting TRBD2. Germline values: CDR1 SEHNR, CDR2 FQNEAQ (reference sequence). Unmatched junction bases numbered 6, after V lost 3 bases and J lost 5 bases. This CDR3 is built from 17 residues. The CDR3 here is CASSLGLAGVGDNEQFF. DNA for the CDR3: TGTGCCAGCAGCTTGGGACTAGCGGGAGTCGGGGACAATGAGCAGTTCTTC.

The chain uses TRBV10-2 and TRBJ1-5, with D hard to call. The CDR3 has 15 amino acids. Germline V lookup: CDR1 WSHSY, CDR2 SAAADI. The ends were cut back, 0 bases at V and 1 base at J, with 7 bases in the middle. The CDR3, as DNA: TGCGCCAGCAGTGAGTCTAGGAGCAGCAATCAGCCCCAGCATTTT. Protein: CASSESRSSNQPQHF.

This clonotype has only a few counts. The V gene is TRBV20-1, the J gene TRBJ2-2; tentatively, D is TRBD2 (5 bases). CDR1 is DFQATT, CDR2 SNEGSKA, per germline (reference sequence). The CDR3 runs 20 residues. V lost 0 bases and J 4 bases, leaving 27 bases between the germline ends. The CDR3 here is CSARDGDWTLKRGCTGELFF. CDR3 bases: TGCAGTGCTAGAGATGGGGATTGGACGTTAAAACGAGGGTGCACCGGGGAGCTGTTTTTT.

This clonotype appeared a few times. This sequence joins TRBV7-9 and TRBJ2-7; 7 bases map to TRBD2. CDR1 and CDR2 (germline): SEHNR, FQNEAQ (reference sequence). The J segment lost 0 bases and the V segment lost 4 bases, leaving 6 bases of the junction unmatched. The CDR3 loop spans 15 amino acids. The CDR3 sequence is CASSSIGGSSYEQYF. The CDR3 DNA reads TGTGCCAGCAGCTCGATCGGGGGGAGCTCCTACGAGCAGTACTTC.